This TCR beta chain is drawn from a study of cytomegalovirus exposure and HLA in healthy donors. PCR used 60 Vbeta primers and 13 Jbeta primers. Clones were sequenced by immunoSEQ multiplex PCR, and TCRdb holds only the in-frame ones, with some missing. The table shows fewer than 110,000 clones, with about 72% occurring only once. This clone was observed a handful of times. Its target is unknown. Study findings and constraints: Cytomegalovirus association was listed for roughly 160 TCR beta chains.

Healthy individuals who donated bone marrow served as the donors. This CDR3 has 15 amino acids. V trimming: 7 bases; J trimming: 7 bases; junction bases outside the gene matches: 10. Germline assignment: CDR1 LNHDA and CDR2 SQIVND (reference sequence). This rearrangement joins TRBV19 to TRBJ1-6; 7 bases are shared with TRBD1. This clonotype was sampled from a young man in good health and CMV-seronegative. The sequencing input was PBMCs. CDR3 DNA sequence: TGTGCCAGTACCCAAACCGACAGGGCCAATTCACCCCTCCACTTT. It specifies CASTQTDRANSPLHF.